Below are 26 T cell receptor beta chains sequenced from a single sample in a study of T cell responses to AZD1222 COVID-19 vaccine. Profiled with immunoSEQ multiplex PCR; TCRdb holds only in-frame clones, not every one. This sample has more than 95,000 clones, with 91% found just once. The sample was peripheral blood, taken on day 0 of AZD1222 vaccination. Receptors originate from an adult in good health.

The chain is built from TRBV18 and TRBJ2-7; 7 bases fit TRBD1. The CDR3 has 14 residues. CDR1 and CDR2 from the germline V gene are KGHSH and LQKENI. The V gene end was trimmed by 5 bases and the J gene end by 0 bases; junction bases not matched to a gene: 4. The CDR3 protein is CASSLTGNSYEQYF. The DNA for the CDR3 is TGTGCCAGCTCATTGACAGGGAACTCCTACGAGCAGTACTTC.

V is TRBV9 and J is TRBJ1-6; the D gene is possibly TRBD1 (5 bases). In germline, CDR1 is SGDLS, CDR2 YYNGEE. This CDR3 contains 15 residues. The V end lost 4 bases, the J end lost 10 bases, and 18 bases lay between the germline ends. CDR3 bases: TGTGCCAGCAGCCCCCGGGACCGAGGGGAATCACCCCTCCACTTT. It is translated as CASSPRDRGESPLHF.

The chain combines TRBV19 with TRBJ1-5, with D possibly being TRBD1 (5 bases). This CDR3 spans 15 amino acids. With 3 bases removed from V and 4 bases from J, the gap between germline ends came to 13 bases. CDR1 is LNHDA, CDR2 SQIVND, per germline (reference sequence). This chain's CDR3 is CASSIAGGPNQPQHF. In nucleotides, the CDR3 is TGTGCCAGTAGTATCGCGGGGGGTCCTAATCAGCCCCAGCATTTT.

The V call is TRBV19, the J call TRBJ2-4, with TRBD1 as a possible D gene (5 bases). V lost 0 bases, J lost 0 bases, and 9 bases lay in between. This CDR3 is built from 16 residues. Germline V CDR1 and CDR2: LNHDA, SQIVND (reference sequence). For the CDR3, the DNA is TGTGCCAGTAGTATAGAGGCAGGGTTAGCCAAAAACATTCAGTACTTC. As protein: CASSIEAGLAKNIQYF.

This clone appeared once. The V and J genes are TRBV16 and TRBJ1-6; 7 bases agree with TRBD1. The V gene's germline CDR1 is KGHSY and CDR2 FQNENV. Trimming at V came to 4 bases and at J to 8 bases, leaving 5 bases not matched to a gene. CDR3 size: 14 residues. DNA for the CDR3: TGTGCCAGCAGCCCACAGGGGCGGGATTCACCCCTCCACTTT. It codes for CASSPQGRDSPLHF.

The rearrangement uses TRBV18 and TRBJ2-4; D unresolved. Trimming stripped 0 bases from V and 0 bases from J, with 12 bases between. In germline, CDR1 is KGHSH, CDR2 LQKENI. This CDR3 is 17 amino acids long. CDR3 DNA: TGTGCCAGCTCACCACCTTCGGTAACAGTAGCCAAAAACATTCAGTACTTC. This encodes CASSPPSVTVAKNIQYF.

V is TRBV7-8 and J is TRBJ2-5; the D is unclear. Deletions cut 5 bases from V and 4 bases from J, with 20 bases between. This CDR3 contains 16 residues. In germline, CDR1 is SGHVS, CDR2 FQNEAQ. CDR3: CASSPPRARKLETQYF. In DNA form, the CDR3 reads TGTGCCAGCAGCCCACCCCGCGCGCGGAAGCTAGAGACCCAGTACTTC.

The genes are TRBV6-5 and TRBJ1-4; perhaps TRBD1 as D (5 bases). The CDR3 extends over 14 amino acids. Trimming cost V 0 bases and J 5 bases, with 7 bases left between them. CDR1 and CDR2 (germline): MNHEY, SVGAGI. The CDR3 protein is CASSYSRQNEKLFF. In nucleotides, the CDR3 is TGTGCCAGCAGTTACTCGAGACAGAATGAAAAACTGTTTTTT.

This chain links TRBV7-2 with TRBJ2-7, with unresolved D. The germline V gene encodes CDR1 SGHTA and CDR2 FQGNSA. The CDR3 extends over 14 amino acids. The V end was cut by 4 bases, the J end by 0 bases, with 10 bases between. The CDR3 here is CASSYSIGSYEQYF. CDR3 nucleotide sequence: TGTGCCAGCAGCTACTCCATAGGCTCCTACGAGCAGTACTTC.

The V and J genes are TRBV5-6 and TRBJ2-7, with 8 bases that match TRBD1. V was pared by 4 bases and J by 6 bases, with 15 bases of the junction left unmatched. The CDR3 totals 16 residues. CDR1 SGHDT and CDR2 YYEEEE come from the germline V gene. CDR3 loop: CASSPLDREDFSEQYF. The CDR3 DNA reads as TGTGCCAGCAGCCCCCTGGACAGGGAGGATTTCTCCGAGCAGTACTTC.

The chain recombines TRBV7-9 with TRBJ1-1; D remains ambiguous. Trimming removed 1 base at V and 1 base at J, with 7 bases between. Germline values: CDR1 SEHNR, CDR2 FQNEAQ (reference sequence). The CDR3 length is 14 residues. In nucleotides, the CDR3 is TGTGCCAGCAGCTTAGGGGCGGAGAACACTGAAGCTTTCTTT. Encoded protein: CASSLGAENTEAFF.

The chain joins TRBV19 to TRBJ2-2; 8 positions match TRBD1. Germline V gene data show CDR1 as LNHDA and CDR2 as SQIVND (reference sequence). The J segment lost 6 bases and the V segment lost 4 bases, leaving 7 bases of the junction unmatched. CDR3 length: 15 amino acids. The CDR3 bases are TGTGCCAGTAGTACCGAAGACAGGGGAGCCGGGGAGCTGTTTTTT. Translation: CASSTEDRGAGELFF. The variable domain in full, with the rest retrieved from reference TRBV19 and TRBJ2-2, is DGGITQSPKYLFRKEGQNVTLSCEQNLNHDAMYWYRQDPGQGLRLIYYSQIVNDFQKGDIAEGYSVSREKKESFPLTVTSAQKNPTAFYLCASSTEDRGAGELFFGEGSRLTVL.

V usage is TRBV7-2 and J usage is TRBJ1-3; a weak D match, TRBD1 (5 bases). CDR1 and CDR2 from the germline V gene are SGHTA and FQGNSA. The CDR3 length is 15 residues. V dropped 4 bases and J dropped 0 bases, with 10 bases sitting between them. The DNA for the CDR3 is TGTGCCAGCAGCTCGGGACCGAGCTCTGGAAACACCATATATTTT. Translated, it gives CASSSGPSSGNTIYF.

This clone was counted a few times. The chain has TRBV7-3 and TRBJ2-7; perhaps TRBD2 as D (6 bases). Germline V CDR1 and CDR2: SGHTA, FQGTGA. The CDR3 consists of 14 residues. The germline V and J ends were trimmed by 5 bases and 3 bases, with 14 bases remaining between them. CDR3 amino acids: CASSRGPGGYEQYF. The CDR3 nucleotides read TGTGCCAGCAGCCGCGGCCCCGGGGGCTACGAGCAGTACTTC.

CDR3 sequence reads: CASSLGGLTSRDEQFF. The CDR3 nucleotides read TGCGCCAGCAGCTTGGGGGGTTTGACTAGCAGAGATGAGCAGTTCTTC. The gene calls are TRBV5-1 and TRBJ2-1; 7 bases map to TRBD2. Per the germline V gene, CDR1 is SGHRS and CDR2 is YFSETQ. The CDR3 covers 16 residues. With 0 bases clipped from V and 8 bases from J, the junction kept 11 bases outside the gene matches. Combining the CDR3 with reference TRBV5-1 and TRBJ2-1 gives the whole variable domain KAGVTQTPRYLIKTRGQQVTLSCSPISGHRSVSWYQQTPGQGLQFLFEYFSETQRNKGNFPGRFSGRQFSNSRSEMNVSTLELGDSALYLCASSLGGLTSRDEQFFGPGTRLTVL.

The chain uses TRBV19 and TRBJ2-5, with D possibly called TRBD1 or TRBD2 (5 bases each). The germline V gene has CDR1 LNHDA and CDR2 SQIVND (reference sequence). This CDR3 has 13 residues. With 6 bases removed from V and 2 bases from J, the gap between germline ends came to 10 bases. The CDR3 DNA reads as TGTGCCAGTAGCCCCGGGGCACAAGAGACCCAGTACTTC. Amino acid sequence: CASSPGAQETQYF.

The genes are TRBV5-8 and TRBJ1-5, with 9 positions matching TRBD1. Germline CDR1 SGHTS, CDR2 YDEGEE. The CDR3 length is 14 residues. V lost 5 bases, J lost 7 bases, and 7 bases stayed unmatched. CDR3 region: CASRQGAGGQPQHF. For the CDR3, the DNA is TGTGCCAGCAGACAGGGGGCTGGAGGACAGCCCCAGCATTTT.

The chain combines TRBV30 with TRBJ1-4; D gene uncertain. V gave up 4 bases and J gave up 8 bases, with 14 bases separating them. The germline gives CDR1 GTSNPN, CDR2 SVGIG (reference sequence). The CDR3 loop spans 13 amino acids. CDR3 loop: CAWNMAVGEKLFF. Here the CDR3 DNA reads TGTGCCTGGAACATGGCGGTCGGAGAAAAACTGTTTTTT. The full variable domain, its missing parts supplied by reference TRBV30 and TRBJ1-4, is SQTIHQWPATLVQPVGSPLSLECTVEGTSNPNLYWYRQAAGRGLQLLFYSVGIGQISSEVPQNLSASRPQDRQFILSSKKLLLSDSGFYLCAWNMAVGEKLFFGSGTQLSVL.

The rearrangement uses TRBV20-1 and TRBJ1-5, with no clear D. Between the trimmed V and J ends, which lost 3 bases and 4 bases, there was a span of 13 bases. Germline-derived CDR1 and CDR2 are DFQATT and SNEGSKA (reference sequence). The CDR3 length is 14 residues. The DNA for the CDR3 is TGCAGTGCTAGTCGCGGGGTTAGGAATCAGCCCCAGCATTTT. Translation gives CSASRGVRNQPQHF.

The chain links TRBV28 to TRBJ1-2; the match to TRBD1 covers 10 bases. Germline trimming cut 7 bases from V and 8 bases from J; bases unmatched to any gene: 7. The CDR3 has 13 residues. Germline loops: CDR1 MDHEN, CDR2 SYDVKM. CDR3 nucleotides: TGTGCCAGCATAAGACAGGGGGCGCGGGGCTACACCTTC. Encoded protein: CASIRQGARGYTF.

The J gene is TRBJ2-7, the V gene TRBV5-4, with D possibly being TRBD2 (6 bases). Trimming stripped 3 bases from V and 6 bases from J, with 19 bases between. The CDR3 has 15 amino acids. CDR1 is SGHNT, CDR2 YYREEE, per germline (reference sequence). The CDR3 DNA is TGTGCCAGCAGCTCACTCCGGGACTTTAGGGTCGAGCAGTACTTC. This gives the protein CASSSLRDFRVEQYF.

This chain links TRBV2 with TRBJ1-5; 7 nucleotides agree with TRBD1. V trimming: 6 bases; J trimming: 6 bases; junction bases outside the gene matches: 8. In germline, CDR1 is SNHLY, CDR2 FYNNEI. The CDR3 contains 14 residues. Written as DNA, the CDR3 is TGTGCCAGCAGCCCAGGGGGGGGTGGTCAGCCCCAGCATTTT. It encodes CASSPGGGGQPQHF. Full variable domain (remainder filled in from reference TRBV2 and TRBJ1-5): EPEVTQTPSHQVTQMGQEVILRCVPISNHLYFYWYRQILGQKVEFLVSFYNNEISEKSEIFDDQFSVERPDGSNFTLKIRSTKLEDSAMYFCASSPGGGGQPQHFGDGTRLSIL.

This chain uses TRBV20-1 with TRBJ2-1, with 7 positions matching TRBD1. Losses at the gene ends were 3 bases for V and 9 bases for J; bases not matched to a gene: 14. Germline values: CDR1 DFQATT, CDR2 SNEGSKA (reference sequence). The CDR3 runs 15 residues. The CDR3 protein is CSASSGQPFSGEQFF. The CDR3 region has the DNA TGCAGTGCTAGTTCGGGACAGCCCTTCTCGGGTGAGCAGTTCTTC.

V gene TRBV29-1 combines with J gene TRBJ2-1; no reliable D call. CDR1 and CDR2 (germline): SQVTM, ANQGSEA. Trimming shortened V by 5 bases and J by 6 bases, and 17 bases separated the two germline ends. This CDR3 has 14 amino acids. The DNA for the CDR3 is TGCAGCGTTCCCGAAACCTATTGGGGCAATGAGCAGTTCTTC. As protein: CSVPETYWGNEQFF.

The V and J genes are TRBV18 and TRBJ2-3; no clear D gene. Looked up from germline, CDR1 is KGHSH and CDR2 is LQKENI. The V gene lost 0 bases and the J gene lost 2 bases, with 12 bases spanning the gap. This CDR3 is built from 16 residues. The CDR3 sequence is CASSPPGGDFTDTQYF. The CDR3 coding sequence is TGTGCCAGCTCACCACCGGGCGGAGACTTCACAGATACGCAGTATTTT.

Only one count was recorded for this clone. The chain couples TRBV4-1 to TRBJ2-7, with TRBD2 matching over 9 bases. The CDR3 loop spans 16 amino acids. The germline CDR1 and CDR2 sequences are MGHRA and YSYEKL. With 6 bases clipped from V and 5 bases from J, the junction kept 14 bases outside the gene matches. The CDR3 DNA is TGCGCCAGCAGGCCCGATCTTAGCGGGAGTTCCCACGAGCAGTACTTC. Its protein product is CASRPDLSGSSHEQYF.